This T cell receptor (beta chain) was observed in a study of blood T cell repertoires in COVID-19. As originally analysed: Amplification from reference gene primers served as the basis for estimated nucleated cell counts. The table came from immunoSEQ multiplex PCR; TCRdb's copy has only in-frame clones and leaves some out. V, J and clone size are taken as reported in that table, and D and trimming were inferred from the DNA itself. The repertoire holds approximately 85,000 clones, with 75% to 90% as singletons. Germline lookup yields CDR1 MNHEY and CDR2 SMNVEV (reference sequence). V lost 7 bases, J lost 7 bases, and 16 bases stayed unmatched. This CDR3 contains 16 residues.

The specimen sequenced was peripheral blood. This clonotype was sampled from a man between 45 and 60 years old with active or convalescent COVID-19. The chain combines TRBV27 with TRBJ2-1; 7 nucleotides line up with TRBD2. CDR3 nucleotide sequence: TGTGCCAGCAAGTTTATAGGAGGGAGGGACTGGAATGAGCAGTTCTTC. Encoded protein: CASKFIGGRDWNEQFF.